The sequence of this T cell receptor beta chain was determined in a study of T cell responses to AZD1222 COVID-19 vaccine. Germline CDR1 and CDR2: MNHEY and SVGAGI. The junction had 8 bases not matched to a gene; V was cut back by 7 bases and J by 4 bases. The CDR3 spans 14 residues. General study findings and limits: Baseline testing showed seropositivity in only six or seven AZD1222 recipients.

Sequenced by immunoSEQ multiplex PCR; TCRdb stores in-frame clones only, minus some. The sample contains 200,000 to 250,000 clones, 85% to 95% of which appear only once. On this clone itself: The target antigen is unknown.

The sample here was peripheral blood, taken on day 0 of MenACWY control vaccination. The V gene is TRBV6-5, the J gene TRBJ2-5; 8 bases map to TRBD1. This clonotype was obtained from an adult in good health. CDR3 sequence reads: CASNQGARGETQYF. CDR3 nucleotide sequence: TGTGCCAGCAATCAGGGGGCTCGGGGAGAGACCCAGTACTTC.